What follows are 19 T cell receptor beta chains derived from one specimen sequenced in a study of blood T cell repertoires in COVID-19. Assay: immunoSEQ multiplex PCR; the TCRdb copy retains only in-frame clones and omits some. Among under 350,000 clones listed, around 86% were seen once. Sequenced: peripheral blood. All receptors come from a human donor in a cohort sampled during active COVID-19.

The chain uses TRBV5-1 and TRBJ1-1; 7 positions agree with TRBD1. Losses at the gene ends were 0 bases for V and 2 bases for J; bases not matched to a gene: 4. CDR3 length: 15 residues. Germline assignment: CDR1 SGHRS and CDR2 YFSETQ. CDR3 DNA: TGCGCCAGCAGCTTGGGTCACAGGGGAAACACTGAAGCTTTCTTT. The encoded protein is CASSLGHRGNTEAFF.

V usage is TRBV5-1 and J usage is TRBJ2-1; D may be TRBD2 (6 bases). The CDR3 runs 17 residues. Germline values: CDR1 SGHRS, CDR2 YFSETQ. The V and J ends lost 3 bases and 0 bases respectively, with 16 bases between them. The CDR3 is CASSWGTGDSSYNEQFF. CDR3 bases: TGCGCCAGCAGCTGGGGGACGGGAGACAGCTCCTACAATGAGCAGTTCTTC.

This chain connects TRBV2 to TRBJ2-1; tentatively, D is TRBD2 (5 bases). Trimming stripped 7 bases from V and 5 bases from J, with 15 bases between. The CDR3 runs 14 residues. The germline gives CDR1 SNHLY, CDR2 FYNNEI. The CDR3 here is CASTRQLGNNEQFF. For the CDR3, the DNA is TGTGCCAGCACTCGGCAACTCGGGAACAATGAGCAGTTCTTC.

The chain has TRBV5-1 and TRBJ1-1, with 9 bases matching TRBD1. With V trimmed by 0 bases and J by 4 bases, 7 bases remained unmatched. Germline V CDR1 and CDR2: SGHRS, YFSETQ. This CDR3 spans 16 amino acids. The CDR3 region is CASSLAGQGQVTEAFF. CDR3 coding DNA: TGCGCCAGCAGCTTGGCGGGACAGGGTCAGGTCACTGAAGCTTTCTTT.

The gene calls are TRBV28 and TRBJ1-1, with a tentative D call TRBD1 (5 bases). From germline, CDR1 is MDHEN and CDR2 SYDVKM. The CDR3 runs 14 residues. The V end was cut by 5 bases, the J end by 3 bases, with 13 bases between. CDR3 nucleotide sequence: TGTGCCAGCAGTCGGCCAGGGCTGCACACTGAAGCTTTCTTT. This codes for CASSRPGLHTEAFF.

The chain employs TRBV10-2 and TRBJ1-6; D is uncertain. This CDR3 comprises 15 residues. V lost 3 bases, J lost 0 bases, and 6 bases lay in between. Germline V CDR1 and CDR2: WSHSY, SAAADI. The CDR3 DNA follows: TGCGCCAGCAGTGACGGGAGCTCCTATAATTCACCCCTCCACTTT. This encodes CASSDGSSYNSPLHF.

CDR3 sequence (DNA): TGTGCCAGCAGTTTATCGACAGGAGGCACCGGGGAGCTGTTTTTT. Translated, it gives CASSLSTGGTGELFF. The chain combines TRBV27 with TRBJ2-2; tentative D call: TRBD1 (6 bases). Germline-derived CDR1 and CDR2 are MNHEY and SMNVEV (reference sequence). The CDR3 spans 15 residues. V was cut by 0 bases and J by 4 bases, with 9 bases left in between.

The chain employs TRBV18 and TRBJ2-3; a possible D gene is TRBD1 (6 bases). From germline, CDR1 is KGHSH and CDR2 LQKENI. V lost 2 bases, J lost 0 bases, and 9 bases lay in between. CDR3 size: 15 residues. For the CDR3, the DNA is TGTGCCAGCTCACCAGGGGGCCCGAGCACAGATACGCAGTATTTT. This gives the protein CASSPGGPSTDTQYF.

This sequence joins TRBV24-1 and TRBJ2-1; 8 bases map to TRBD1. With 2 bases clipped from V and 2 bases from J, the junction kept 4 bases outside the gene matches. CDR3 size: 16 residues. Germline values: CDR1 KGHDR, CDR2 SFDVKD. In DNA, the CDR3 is TGTGCCACCAGTGATTCTGGACAGGGTCCCTACAATGAGCAGTTCTTC. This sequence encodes CATSDSGQGPYNEQFF.

This CDR3 is CASRREPYQETQYF. For the CDR3, the DNA is TGTGCCAGCCGACGGGAACCGTACCAAGAGACCCAGTACTTC. The chain combines TRBV11-3 with TRBJ2-5, with D possibly TRBD2 on 5 matching bases. The V gene lost 8 bases and the J gene lost 0 bases, with 13 bases spanning the gap. The V gene's germline CDR1 is SGHNT and CDR2 YENEEA. The CDR3 contains 14 residues.

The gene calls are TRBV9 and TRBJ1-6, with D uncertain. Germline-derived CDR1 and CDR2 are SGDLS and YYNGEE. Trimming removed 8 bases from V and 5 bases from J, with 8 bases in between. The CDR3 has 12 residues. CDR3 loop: CASTRNNSPLHF. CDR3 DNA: TGTGCCAGTACAAGAAATAATTCACCCCTCCACTTT.

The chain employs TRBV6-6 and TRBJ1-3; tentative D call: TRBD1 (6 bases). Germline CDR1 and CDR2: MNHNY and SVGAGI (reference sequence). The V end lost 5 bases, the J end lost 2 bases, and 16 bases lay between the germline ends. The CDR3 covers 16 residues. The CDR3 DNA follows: TGTGCCAGCAGTAACCCGCAGGGGAAGGCTGGAAACACCATATATTTT. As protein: CASSNPQGKAGNTIYF.

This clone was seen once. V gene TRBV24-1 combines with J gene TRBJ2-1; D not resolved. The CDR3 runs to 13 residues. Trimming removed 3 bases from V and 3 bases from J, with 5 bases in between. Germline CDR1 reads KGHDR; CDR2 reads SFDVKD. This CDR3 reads CATSDPNYNEQFF. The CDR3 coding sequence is TGTGCCACCAGTGATCCAAACTACAATGAGCAGTTCTTC.

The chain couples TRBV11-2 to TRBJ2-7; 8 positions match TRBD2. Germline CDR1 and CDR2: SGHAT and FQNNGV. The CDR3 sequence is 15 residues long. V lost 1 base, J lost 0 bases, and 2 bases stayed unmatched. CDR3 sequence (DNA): TGTGCCAGCAGCTTAGGACTAGCGTACTCCTACGAGCAGTACTTC. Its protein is CASSLGLAYSYEQYF.

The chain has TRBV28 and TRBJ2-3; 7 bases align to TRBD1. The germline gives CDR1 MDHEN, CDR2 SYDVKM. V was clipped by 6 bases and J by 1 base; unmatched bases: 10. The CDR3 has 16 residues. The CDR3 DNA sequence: TGTGCCAGCAGCCTACTCGGGACAGTCGGCACAGATACGCAGTATTTT. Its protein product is CASSLLGTVGTDTQYF.

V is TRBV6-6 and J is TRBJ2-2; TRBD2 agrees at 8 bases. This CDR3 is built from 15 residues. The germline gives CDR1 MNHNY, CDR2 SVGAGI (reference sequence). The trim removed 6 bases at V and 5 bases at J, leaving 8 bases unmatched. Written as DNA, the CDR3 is TGTGCCAGCAGCCCAACTAGCGGAAATACCGGGGAGCTGTTTTTT. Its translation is CASSPTSGNTGELFF.

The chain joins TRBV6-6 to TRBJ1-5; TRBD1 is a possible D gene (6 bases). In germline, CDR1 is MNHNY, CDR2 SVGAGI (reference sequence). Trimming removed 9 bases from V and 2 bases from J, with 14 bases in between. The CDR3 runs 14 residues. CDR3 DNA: TGTGCCAGTCTACAGGGTTCGGGCAATCAGCCCCAGCATTTT. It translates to CASLQGSGNQPQHF.

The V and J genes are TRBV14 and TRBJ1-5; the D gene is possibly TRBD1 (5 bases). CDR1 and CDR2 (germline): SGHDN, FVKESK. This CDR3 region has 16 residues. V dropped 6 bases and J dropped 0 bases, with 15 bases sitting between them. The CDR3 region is CASRATRAPSNQPQHF. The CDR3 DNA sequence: TGTGCCAGCAGGGCGACCAGGGCCCCTAGCAATCAGCCCCAGCATTTT.

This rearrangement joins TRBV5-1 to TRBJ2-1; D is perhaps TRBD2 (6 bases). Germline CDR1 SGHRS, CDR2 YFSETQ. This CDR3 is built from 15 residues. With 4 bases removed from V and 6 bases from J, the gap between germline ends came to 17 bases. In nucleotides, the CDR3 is TGCGCCAGCAGCCGCATTGGGGGGATGGGCAATGAGCAGTTCTTC. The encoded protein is CASSRIGGMGNEQFF.